This T cell receptor (beta chain) was identified during a study of technical replicates of blood from several donors. Produced via immunoSEQ multiplex PCR; TCRdb's table is partial and in-frame only. The table lists tens of thousands of clones, 85% to 90% of them singletons. The V gene's germline CDR1 is SNHLY and CDR2 FYNNEI. The J segment lost 5 bases and the V segment lost 7 bases, leaving 19 bases of the junction unmatched. The CDR3 totals 18 residues. The chain links TRBV2 to TRBJ2-1, with 8 bases identical to TRBD2. Sequencing was done on a sample of PBMCs. The sequence came from a human donor in good health. Some clones in this sample may be carry-over from other donors' samples. CDR3 protein: CASTEGNTGTRFDNEQFF. The CDR3 region has the DNA TGTGCCAGCACCGAGGGGAACACCGGGACTAGGTTCGACAATGAGCAGTTCTTC.